This T cell receptor beta chain derives from a study of neurological immune-mediated disorders. The time point here: longitudinal time-point 2. The unsorted libraries had their origin in 2 million PBMCs stored at -80 C. Germline CDR1 is SGHVS and CDR2 is FNYEAQ. The CDR3 is 17 residues long. The V end was cut by 2 bases, the J end by 4 bases, with 20 bases between. Synthesis of cDNA was performed by 5'RACE using 10-nucleotide random UMIs. TCRdb processed the 5' RACE reads anew with MiXCR; each CDR3 protein has one entry. The table includes about 80,000 distinct CDR3 sequences, 4.5% to 7.5% detected once.

This receptor was taken from a woman aged 60-75 years with multiple sclerosis. Sequencing was performed on PBMCs. The chain employs TRBV7-6 and TRBJ2-5; no definite D call. The CDR3 reads CASSLSVGSVGGETQYF. As DNA, the CDR3 is TGTGCCAGCAGCTTATCGGTAGGCTCCGTGGGTGGAGAGACCCAGTACTTC.